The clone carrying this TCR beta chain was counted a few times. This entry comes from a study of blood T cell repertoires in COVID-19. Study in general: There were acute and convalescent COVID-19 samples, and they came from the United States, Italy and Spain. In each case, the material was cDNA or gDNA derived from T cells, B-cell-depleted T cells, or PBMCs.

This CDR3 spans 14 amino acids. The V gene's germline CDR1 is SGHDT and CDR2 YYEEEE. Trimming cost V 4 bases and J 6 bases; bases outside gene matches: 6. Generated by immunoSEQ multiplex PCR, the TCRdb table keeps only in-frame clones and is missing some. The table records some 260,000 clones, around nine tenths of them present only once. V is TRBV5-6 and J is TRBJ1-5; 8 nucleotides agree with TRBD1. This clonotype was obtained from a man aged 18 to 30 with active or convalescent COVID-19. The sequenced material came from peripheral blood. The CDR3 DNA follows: TGTGCCAGCAGCCAAGGACAGGGCGGTCAGCCCCAGCATTTT. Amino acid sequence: CASSQGQGGQPQHF.